A selection of T cell receptor beta chains follows, all from one sample in a study of blood T cell repertoires in COVID-19. The assay was immunoSEQ multiplex PCR, and TCRdb's table has in-frame clones only and misses some. Of some 110,000 clones in the sample, around four fifths are singletons; the top ten hold approximately 2.5%. The sample was peripheral blood. Source of these receptors: a man aged 30-40 years with acute or convalescent COVID-19. Each CDR3 is given with its conserved first and last residue. D genes are given only for firm matches. Where a row states a size, it is once, few, many or the class of an expanded clone; other rows omit it.

clone size,J gene,V gene,D gene,CDR3 DNA,CDR3 protein
NA,TRBJ1-1,TRBV12-3/TRBV12-4,NA,TGTGCCAGCAGTCATTCAATGAACACTGAAGCTTTCTTT,CASSHSMNTEAFF
once,TRBJ2-1,TRBV30,TRBD1,TGTGCCTGGAGCCGAGACAGGGGGGTCCATGAGCAGTTCTTC,CAWSRDRGVHEQFF
NA,TRBJ2-7,TRBV9,TRBD1,TGTGCCAGCAGCGTCTCCGGGACAGGGGGGATCTACGAGCAGTACTTC,CASSVSGTGGIYEQYF
NA,TRBJ2-3,TRBV5-1,NA,TGCGCCAGCAGCTTGGGGGCCGCAGATACGCAGTATTTT,CASSLGAADTQYF
NA,TRBJ2-1,TRBV9,TRBD2,TGTGCCAGCAGCGATGGGGGAGGGCCTTGGAATGAGCAGTTCTTC,CASSDGGGPWNEQFF
NA,TRBJ1-5,TRBV21-1,NA,TGTGCCAGCAGCACGGGGACAGGGTATCAGCCCCAGCATTTT,CASSTGTGYQPQHF
NA,TRBJ2-3,TRBV7-2,TRBD2,TGTGCCAGCAGCGATAGCGGGAGGAGAACAGATACGCAGTATTTT,CASSDSGRRTDTQYF
once,TRBJ2-2,TRBV6-5,TRBD2,TGTGCCAGCAGCCATCGACTAGCGGGCAGCGGGGAGCTGTTTTTT,CASSHRLAGSGELFF
NA,TRBJ2-3,TRBV6-2/TRBV6-3,NA,TGTGCCAGCAGTTACGGGAGTAGTGCAGATACGCAGTATTTT,CASSYGSSADTQYF
NA,TRBJ2-7,TRBV6-2/TRBV6-3,NA,TGTGCCAGCAGTTACCCTTGGGGTGGACAAACCTACGAGCAGTACTTC,CASSYPWGGQTYEQYF
NA,TRBJ1-6,TRBV5-8,TRBD1,TGTGCCAGCAGCCTGGGACAGGGCCCGAATAATTCACCCCTCCACTTT,CASSLGQGPNNSPLHF
NA,TRBJ2-2,TRBV7-2,TRBD2,TGTGCCAGCAGCTTAGCGGGTAGCGGGGTTGCCGGGGAGCTGTTTTTT,CASSLAGSGVAGELFF
NA,TRBJ1-2,TRBV4-1,NA,TGCGCCAGCAGCCGAGGAGATGGCCCTGGCTACACCTTC,CASSRGDGPGYTF
NA,TRBJ1-6,TRBV4-1,TRBD1,TGCGCCAGCAGCCAAGGGACAGGGGATAATTCACCCCTCCACTTT,CASSQGTGDNSPLHF
NA,TRBJ2-6,TRBV13,NA,TGTGCCAGCAGCAGCCAGGTGGGGAGTGGGGCCAACGTCCTGACTTTC,CASSSQVGSGANVLTF
NA,TRBJ1-5,TRBV30,TRBD1,TGTGCCTGGAGTGTACAGGGGGCGCGCAATCAGCCCCAGCATTTT,CAWSVQGARNQPQHF
NA,TRBJ2-3,TRBV4-1,TRBD1,TGCGCCAGCAGCCCCTTCCCGGGACAGGGAACTGGTACGCAGTATTTT,CASSPFPGQGTGTQYF
NA,TRBJ1-1,TRBV29-1,NA,TGCAGCGCCTTCGGGGGTTCGTCGGAAGCTTTCTTT,CSAFGGSSEAFF
NA,TRBJ2-2,TRBV27,NA,TGTGCCAGCAGCCCAACCGGTGCGAACACCGGGGAGCTGTTTTTT,CASSPTGANTGELFF
NA,TRBJ1-6,TRBV30,NA,TGTGCCTGGTCTTCCGGGACACCCTATAATTCACCCCTCCACTTT,CAWSSGTPYNSPLHF
NA,TRBJ1-5,TRBV19,TRBD1,TGTGCCAGTAGTATCTTTCGACAGGGCAGCAATCAGCCCCAGCATTTT,CASSIFRQGSNQPQHF
NA,TRBJ1-2,TRBV5-1,TRBD1,TGCGCCAGCAGCTCTGGCCTTGGGACAGGGACGGGGCACTATGGCTACACCTTC,CASSSGLGTGTGHYGYTF
NA,TRBJ2-1,TRBV10-1,NA,TGCGCCAGCAGTGAGGCAGCGGGTGAGCAGTTCTTC,CASSEAAGEQFF
NA,TRBJ2-3,TRBV5-1,TRBD2,TGCGCCAGCAGCGAACTAGCGGAAACAGATACGCAGTATTTT,CASSELAETDTQYF
NA,TRBJ2-5,TRBV7-6,TRBD2,TGTGCCAGCAGACCACTCCTAGCGGGAGGGTCCCGTGAGACCCAGTACTTC,CASRPLLAGGSRETQYF
NA,TRBJ1-5,TRBV30,NA,TGTGCCTGGAGTCCCGTCCGTTTCAATCAGCCCCAGCATTTT,CAWSPVRFNQPQHF
NA,TRBJ1-3,TRBV10-3,NA,TGTGCCATCAGATCAGGGATGGGTGGAAACACCATATATTTT,CAIRSGMGGNTIYF
few,TRBJ2-3,TRBV5-1,TRBD1,TGCGCCAGCAGCCCGGGGACAGATAGCACAGATACGCAGTATTTT,CASSPGTDSTDTQYF
few,TRBJ2-7,TRBV15,NA,TGTGCCACCAGCAGCCGATCGGGGTACGAGCAGTACTTC,CATSSRSGYEQYF
NA,TRBJ1-2,TRBV7-6,TRBD1,TGTGCCAGCAGCTTAGACAGGGGCGGCACCTTC,CASSLDRGGTF
NA,TRBJ2-2,TRBV3-1/TRBV3-2,TRBD2,TGTGCCAGCAGCCAAGGCCCTAGCGGGAGGAACACCGGGGAGCTGTTTTTT,CASSQGPSGRNTGELFF
NA,TRBJ2-3,TRBV29-1,TRBD1,TGCAGCGCTTGGACAGGGGGAGATACGCAGTATTTT,CSAWTGGDTQYF
NA,TRBJ1-2,TRBV9,NA,TGTGCCAGCAGCGTAGGGCGGAACTATGGCTACACCTTC,CASSVGRNYGYTF
NA,TRBJ1-2,TRBV9,NA,TGTGCCAGCAGCGTATCGGGTGATGGCTACACCTTC,CASSVSGDGYTF
NA,TRBJ2-1,TRBV7-8,NA,TGTGCCAGCAGCTTCCGGGACTACAATGAGCAGTTCTTC,CASSFRDYNEQFF
NA,TRBJ2-1,TRBV27,TRBD2,TGTGCCAGCAGTTTATCAAGCGGGGGGGACTACAATGAGCAGTTCTTC,CASSLSSGGDYNEQFF
NA,TRBJ1-1,TRBV6-5,NA,TGTGCCAGCAGAGGCAGGATGAACACTGAAGCTTTCTTT,CASRGRMNTEAFF
NA,TRBJ2-7,TRBV15,NA,TGTGCCACCTCCCCCGGTGCCTACGAGCAGTACTTC,CATSPGAYEQYF
many,TRBJ1-1,TRBV19,NA,TGTGCCAGTAGTATCGGGTACGAGGACACTGAAGCTTTCTTT,CASSIGYEDTEAFF
NA,TRBJ2-7,TRBV4-3,NA,TGCGCCAGCAGCCAAGACCCGGGGGACAGTTCCTACGAGCAGTACTTC,CASSQDPGDSSYEQYF
NA,TRBJ2-5,TRBV7-7,TRBD1,TGTGCTAGCAGCTCCCGGACAGGGGGAAGTGAGACCCAGTACTTC,CASSSRTGGSETQYF
few,TRBJ1-6,TRBV6-5,TRBD1,TGTGCCAGCAGTTCGACAGGGCCTTACTATAATTCACCCCTCCACTTT,CASSSTGPYYNSPLHF